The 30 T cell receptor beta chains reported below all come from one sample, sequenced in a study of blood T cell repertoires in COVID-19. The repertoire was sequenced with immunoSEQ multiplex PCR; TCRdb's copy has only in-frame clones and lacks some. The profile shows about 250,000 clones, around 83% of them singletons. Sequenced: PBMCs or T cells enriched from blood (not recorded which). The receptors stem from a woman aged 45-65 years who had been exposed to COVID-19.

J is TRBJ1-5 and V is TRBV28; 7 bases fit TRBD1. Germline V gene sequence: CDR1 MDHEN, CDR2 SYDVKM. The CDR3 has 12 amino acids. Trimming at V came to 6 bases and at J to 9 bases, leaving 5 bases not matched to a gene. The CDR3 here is CASRTGELPQHF. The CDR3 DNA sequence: TGTGCCAGCAGAACAGGGGAACTGCCCCAGCATTTT.

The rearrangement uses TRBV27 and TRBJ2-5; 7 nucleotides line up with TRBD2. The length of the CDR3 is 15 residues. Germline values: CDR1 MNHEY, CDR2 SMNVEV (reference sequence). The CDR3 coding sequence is TGTGCAACTAGCGCTACACCAAATACTGAAGAGACCCAGTACTTC. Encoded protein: CATSATPNTEETQYF.

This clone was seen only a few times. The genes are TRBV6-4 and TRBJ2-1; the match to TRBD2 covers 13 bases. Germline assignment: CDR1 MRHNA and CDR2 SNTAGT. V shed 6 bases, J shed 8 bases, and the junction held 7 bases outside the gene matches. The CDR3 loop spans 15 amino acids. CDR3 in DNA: TGTGCCAGCAGCAGCGGGACTAGCGGGGAGGATGAGCAGTTCTTC. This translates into CASSSGTSGEDEQFF.

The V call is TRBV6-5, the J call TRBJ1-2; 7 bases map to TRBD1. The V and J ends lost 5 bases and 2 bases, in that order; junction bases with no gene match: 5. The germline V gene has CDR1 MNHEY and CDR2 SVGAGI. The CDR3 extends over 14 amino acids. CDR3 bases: TGTGCCAGCAGTAGGGACAGCGGAAACTATGGCTACACCTTC. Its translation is CASSRDSGNYGYTF.

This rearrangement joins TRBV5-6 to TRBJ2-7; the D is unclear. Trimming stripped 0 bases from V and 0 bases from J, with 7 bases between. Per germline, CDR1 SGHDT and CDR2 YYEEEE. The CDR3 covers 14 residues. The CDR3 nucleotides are TGTGCCAGCAGCTTGGTCCTTAGCTCCTACGAGCAGTACTTC. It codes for CASSLVLSSYEQYF.

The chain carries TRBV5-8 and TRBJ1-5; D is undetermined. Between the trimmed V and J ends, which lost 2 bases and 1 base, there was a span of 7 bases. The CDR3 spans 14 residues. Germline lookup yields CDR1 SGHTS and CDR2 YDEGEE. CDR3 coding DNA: TGTGCCAGCAGCTTCACGGGAAGCAATCAGCCCCAGCATTTT. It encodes CASSFTGSNQPQHF.

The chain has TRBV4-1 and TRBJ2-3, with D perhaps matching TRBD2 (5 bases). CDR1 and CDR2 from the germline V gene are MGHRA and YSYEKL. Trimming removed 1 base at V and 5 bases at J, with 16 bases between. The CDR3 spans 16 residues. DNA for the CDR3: TGCGCCAGCAGCCAAGGGACGGGAAATGTCAGAGATACGCAGTATTTT. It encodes CASSQGTGNVRDTQYF.

The CDR3 spells CASNGELGTDTQYF. DNA for the CDR3: TGTGCCAGCAATGGGGAGTTGGGCACAGATACGCAGTATTTT. V is TRBV7-9 and J is TRBJ2-3; maybe TRBD2 (5 bases). Trimming cost V 7 bases and J 1 base, with 12 bases left between them. The CDR3 spans 14 residues. The germline V gene encodes CDR1 SEHNR and CDR2 FQNEAQ (reference sequence). Full variable domain (rest looked up from reference TRBV7-9 and TRBJ2-3): DTGVSQNPRHKITKRGQNVTFRCDPISEHNRLYWYRQTLGQGPEFLTYFQNEAQLEKSRLLSDRFSAERPKGSFSTLEIQRTEQGDSAMYLCASNGELGTDTQYFGPGTRLTVL.

DNA of the CDR3: TGTGCCAGCAGCCAACGCGGAACAGGGGCACCCCTCCACTTT. It encodes CASSQRGTGAPLHF. The chain couples TRBV14 to TRBJ1-6; 7 nucleotides line up with TRBD1. Germline values: CDR1 SGHDN, CDR2 FVKESK. The CDR3 extends over 14 amino acids. The ends lost 2 bases at V and 11 bases at J; junction bases unmatched: 6.

The CDR3 DNA sequence: TGTGCCATCAGTGAGGGCCCCGGGGGAGGGGGCTCCTACGAGCAGTACTTC. Its translation is CAISEGPGGGGSYEQYF. This rearrangement joins TRBV10-3 to TRBJ2-7, with a tentative D call TRBD2 (7 bases). CDR1 is ENHRY, CDR2 SYGVKD, per germline. CDR3 length: 17 residues. With 2 bases removed from V and 0 bases from J, the gap between germline ends came to 17 bases.

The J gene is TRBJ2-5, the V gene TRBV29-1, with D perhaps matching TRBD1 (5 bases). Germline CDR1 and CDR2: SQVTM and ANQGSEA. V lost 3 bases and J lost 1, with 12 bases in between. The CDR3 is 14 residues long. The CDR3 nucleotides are TGCAGCGTTGATATGGGGCAGCCCCAAGAGACCCAGTACTTC. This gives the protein CSVDMGQPQETQYF.

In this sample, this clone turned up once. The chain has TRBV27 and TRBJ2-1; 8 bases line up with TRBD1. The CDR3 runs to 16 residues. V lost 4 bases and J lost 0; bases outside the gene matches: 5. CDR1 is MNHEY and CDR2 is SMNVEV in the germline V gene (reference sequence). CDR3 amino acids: CASSSQGAFSYNEQFF. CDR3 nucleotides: TGTGCCAGCAGTTCCCAGGGGGCCTTCTCCTACAATGAGCAGTTCTTC.

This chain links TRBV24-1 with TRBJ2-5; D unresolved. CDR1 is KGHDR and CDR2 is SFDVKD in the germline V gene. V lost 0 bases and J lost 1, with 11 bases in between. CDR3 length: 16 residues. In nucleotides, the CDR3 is TGTGCCACCAGTGATTTGCGGTTTATGATCCAAGAGACCCAGTACTTC. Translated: CATSDLRFMIQETQYF.

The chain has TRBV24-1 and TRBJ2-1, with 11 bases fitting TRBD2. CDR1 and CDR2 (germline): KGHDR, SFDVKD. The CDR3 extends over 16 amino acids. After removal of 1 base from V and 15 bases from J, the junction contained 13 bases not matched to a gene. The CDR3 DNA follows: TGTGCCACCAGTGATTTTGCAGCAAACCTAGCGGGGGGTCTGTTCTTC. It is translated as CATSDFAANLAGGLFF.

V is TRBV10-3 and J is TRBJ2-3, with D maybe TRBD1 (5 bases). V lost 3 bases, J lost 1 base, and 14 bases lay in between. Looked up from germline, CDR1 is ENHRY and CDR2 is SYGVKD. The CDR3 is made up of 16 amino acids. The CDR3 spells CAISEQELAGTDTQYF. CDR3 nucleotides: TGTGCCATCAGTGAACAGGAATTGGCGGGCACAGATACGCAGTATTTT.

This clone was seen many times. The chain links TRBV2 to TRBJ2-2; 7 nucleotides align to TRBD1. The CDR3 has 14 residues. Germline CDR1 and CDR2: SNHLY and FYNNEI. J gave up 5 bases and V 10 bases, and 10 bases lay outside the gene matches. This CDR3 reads CATGTVRQTGELFF. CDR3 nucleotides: TGTGCCACAGGGACAGTGCGCCAAACCGGGGAGCTGTTTTTT.

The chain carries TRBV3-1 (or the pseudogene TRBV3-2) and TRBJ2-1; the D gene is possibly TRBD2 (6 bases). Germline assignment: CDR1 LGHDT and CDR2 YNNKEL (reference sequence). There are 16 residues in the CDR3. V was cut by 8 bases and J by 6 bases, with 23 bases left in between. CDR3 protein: CASGLNGGTGGNEQFF. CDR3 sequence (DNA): TGTGCCAGCGGCCTAAATGGAGGGACCGGTGGCAATGAGCAGTTCTTC.

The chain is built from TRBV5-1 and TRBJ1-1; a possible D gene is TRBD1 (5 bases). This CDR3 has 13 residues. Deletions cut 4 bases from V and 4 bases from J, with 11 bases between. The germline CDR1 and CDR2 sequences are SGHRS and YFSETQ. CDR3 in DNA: TGCGCCAGCAGCGACCCAGGGCCCACTGAAGCTTTCTTT. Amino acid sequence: CASSDPGPTEAFF.

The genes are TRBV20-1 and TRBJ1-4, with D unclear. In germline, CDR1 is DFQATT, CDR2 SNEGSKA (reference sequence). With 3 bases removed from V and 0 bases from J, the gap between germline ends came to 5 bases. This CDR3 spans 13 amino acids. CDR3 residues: CSASPATNEKLFF. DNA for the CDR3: TGCAGTGCTAGTCCCGCAACTAATGAAAAACTGTTTTTT.

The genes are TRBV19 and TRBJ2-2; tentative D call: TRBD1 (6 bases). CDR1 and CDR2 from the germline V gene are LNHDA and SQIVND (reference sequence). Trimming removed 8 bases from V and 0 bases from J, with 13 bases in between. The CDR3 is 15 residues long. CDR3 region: CASSGTPSNTGELFF. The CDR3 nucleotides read TGTGCCAGTTCCGGGACACCCTCGAACACCGGGGAGCTGTTTTTT.

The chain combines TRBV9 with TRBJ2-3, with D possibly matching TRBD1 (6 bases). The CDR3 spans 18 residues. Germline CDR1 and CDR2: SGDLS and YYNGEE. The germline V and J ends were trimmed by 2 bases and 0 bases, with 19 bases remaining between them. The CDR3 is CASSVVPSQGGSTDTQYF. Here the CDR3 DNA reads TGTGCCAGCAGCGTCGTCCCCTCACAAGGGGGAAGCACAGATACGCAGTATTTT. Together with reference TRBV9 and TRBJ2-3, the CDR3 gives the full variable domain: DSGVTQTPKHLITATGQRVTLRCSPRSGDLSVYWYQQSLDQGLQFLIQYYNGEERAKGNILERFSAQQFPDLHSELNLSSLELGDSALYFCASSVVPSQGGSTDTQYFGPGTRLTVL.

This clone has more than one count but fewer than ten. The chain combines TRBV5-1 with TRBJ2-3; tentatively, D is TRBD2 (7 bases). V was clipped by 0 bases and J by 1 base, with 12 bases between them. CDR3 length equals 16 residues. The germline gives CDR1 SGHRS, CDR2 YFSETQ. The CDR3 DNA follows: TGCGCCAGCAGCTTGGAAGGGGGGGCAGGCACAGATACGCAGTATTTT. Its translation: CASSLEGGAGTDTQYF.

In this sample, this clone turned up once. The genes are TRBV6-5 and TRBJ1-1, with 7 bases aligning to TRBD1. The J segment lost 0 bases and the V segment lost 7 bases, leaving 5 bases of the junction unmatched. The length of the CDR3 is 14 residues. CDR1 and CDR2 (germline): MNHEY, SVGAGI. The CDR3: CASKGQSMNTEAFF. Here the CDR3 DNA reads TGTGCCAGCAAGGGACAGAGCATGAACACTGAAGCTTTCTTT.

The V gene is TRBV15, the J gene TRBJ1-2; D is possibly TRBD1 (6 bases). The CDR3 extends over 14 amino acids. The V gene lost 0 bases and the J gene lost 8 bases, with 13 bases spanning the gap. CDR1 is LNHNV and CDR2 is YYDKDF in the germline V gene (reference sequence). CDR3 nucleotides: TGTGCCACCAGCAGAGATAAGGGGGAGGGAGGCTACACCTTC. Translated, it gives CATSRDKGEGGYTF.

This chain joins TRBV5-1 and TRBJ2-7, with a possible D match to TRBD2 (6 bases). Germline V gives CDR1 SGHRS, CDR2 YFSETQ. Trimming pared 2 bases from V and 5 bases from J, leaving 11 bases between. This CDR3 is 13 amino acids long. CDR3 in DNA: TGCGCCAGCAGCTTTCGTTGGGGGGACGAGCAGTACTTC. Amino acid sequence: CASSFRWGDEQYF.

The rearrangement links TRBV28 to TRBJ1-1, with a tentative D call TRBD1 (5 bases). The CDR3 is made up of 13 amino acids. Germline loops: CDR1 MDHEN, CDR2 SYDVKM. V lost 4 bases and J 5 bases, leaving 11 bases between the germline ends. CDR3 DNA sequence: TGTGCCAGCAGTTCTCCCCCAGGGACTGAAGCTTTCTTT. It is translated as CASSSPPGTEAFF.

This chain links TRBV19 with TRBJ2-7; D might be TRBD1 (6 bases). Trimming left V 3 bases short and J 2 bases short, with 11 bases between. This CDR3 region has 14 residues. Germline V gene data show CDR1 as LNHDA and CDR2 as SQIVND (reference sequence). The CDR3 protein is CASSMYRDAYEQYF. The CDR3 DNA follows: TGTGCCAGTAGTATGTACAGGGACGCCTACGAGCAGTACTTC.

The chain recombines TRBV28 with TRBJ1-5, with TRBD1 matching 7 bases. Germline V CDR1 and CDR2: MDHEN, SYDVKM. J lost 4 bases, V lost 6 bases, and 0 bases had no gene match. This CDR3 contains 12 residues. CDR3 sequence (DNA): TGTGCCAGCAGGGACAGGAATCAGCCCCAGCATTTT. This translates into CASRDRNQPQHF. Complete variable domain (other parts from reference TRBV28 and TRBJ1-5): DVKVTQSSRYLVKRTGEKVFLECVQDMDHENMFWYRQDPGLGLRLIYFSYDVKMKEKGDIPEGYSVSREKKERFSLILESASTNQTSMYLCASRDRNQPQHFGDGTRLSIL.

The CDR3 DNA reads TGTGCCAGCAGCTCAACAGGGGTCTCCACTGAAGCTTTCTTT. Its protein is CASSSTGVSTEAFF. The chain joins TRBV7-9 to TRBJ1-1, with 7 bases lining up with TRBD1. Germline V gene lookup returns CDR1 SEHNR and CDR2 FQNEAQ (reference sequence). The V and J ends lost 4 bases and 4 bases, in that order; junction bases with no gene match: 6. CDR3 size: 14 residues. The full variable domain, in which reference TRBV7-9 and TRBJ1-1 provide the parts outside the CDR3, is DTGVSQNPRHKITKRGQNVTFRCDPISEHNRLYWYRQTLGQGPEFLTYFQNEAQLEKSRLLSDRFSAERPKGSFSTLEIQRTEQGDSAMYLCASSSTGVSTEAFFGQGTRLTVV.

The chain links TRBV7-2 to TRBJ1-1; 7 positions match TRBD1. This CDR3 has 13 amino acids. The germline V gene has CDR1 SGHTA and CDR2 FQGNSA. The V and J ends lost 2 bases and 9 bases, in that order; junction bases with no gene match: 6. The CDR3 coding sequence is TGTGCCAGCAGCTTAAGGACAGGAGTTAAAGCTTTCTTT. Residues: CASSLRTGVKAFF.